The entry that follows covers one T cell receptor beta chain sequence. The TCR beta repertoire was assessed by survey-level immunoSEQ sequencing. The method was immunoSEQ multiplex PCR; TCRdb's version includes in-frame clones alone and lacks a portion of them. This table has 68,000 or so clones, about 94% appearing once. Trimming left V 2 bases short and J 1 base short, with 9 bases between. The CDR3 contains 15 residues. In germline, CDR1 is MNHEY, CDR2 SVGAGI. The clonotype was recovered from a man aged 40-55 years with rheumatoid arthritis. V is TRBV6-5 and J is TRBJ1-5; D is possibly TRBD1 (5 bases). Sequenced material: PBMCs. In DNA, the CDR3 is TGTGCCAGCAGTTACGGGGGAAGGAGCAATCAGCCCCAGCATTTT. Translation gives CASSYGGRSNQPQHF.